Presented here are 30 T cell receptor beta chains from one specimen sequenced in a study of blood T cell repertoires in COVID-19. TCRdb keeps only in-frame clones here, not all; method: immunoSEQ multiplex PCR. The table shows hundreds of thousands of clones, with under 90% occurring only once. The specimen sequenced was PBMCs or T cells enriched from blood (not recorded which). These receptors originate from a man aged 55 to 70 who had recovered from COVID-19.

The J gene is TRBJ1-5, the V gene TRBV14, with D possibly being TRBD1 (5 bases). The CDR3 totals 15 residues. V lost 3 bases, J lost 6 bases, and 15 bases lay in between. The germline V gene has CDR1 SGHDN and CDR2 FVKESK. CDR3 protein: CASSHGHGQGQPQHF. The CDR3 DNA reads as TGTGCCAGCAGCCATGGACACGGACAAGGTCAGCCCCAGCATTTT.

This clone was found a few times. V usage is TRBV4-1 and J usage is TRBJ1-2; 9 positions agree with TRBD1. Germline CDR1 is MGHRA and CDR2 is YSYEKL. V shed 4 bases, J shed 4 bases, and the junction held 7 bases outside the gene matches. The CDR3 has 15 residues. The CDR3 here is CASSPRLGQGYGYTF. CDR3 bases: TGCGCCAGCAGCCCTAGATTGGGACAGGGCTATGGCTACACCTTC.

V gene TRBV11-1 combines with J gene TRBJ1-4, with D hard to call. The CDR3 totals 14 residues. Trimming took off 4 bases at V and 7 bases at J, with 13 bases between the two ends. Germline V gives CDR1 SGHAT, CDR2 FQDESV (reference sequence). DNA for the CDR3: TGTGCCAGCAGCTCTGTCGGGATGGGTGAAAAACTGTTTTTT. It codes for CASSSVGMGEKLFF.

The chain carries TRBV19 and TRBJ1-4; D is unclear. Germline-derived CDR1 and CDR2 are LNHDA and SQIVND (reference sequence). Trimming took off 3 bases at V and 7 bases at J, with 12 bases between the two ends. The CDR3 covers 14 residues. CDR3 in amino acids: CASSIDGSGEKLFF. CDR3 nucleotide sequence: TGTGCCAGTAGTATTGACGGGAGTGGTGAAAAACTGTTTTTT.

Details on this clone: Other DNA sequences from this sample encode an identical CDR3 as well. The rearrangement links TRBV6-5 to TRBJ1-5; D unclear. There are 13 residues in the CDR3. Trimming took off 6 bases at V and 2 bases at J, with 8 bases between the two ends. Germline V gene lookup returns CDR1 MNHEY and CDR2 SVGAGI. The CDR3 DNA is TGTGCCAGCAGGCCCCAGGGCAATCAGCCCCAGCATTTT. Its translation: CASRPQGNQPQHF.

The chain uses TRBV27 and TRBJ1-3; weak D call: TRBD1 (5 bases). In germline, CDR1 is MNHEY, CDR2 SMNVEV (reference sequence). CDR3 length equals 16 residues. Trimming cost V 0 bases and J 0 bases, with 9 bases left between them. The CDR3 sequence is CASSLSGPDSGNTIYF. The CDR3, as DNA: TGTGCCAGCAGTTTATCGGGGCCGGACTCTGGAAACACCATATATTTT.

This clone was picked up a small number of times. Other DNA sequences of this sample code for an identical CDR3. The V and J genes are TRBV9 and TRBJ1-1; perhaps TRBD1 as D (5 bases). Germline V CDR1 and CDR2: SGDLS, YYNGEE. V was clipped by 0 bases and J by 1 base, with 10 bases between them. The CDR3 sequence is 15 residues long. CDR3 sequence (DNA): TGTGCCAGCAGCGTAGCGGGGGGACGGAACACTGAAGCTTTCTTT. This gives the protein CASSVAGGRNTEAFF.

This chain links TRBV7-2 with TRBJ1-5; D ambiguous. Trimming cost V 1 base and J 2 bases, with 9 bases left between them. CDR1 and CDR2 (germline): SGHTA, FQGNSA. This CDR3 comprises 15 residues. The DNA for the CDR3 is TGTGCCAGCAGCTTAGTATCCTCCGGCAATCAGCCCCAGCATTTT. Its translation is CASSLVSSGNQPQHF.

The CDR3 reads CASSWGQVSSYEQYF. The CDR3 DNA reads TGTGCCAGCAGTTGGGGACAGGTCAGCTCCTACGAGCAGTACTTC. J is TRBJ2-7 and V is TRBV6-5; TRBD1 matches at 8 bases. The V gene end was trimmed by 4 bases and the J gene end by 0 bases; junction bases not matched to a gene: 5. Germline V CDR1 and CDR2: MNHEY, SVGAGI. The CDR3 is made up of 15 amino acids.

The gene calls are TRBV5-4 and TRBJ2-3, with TRBD1 as a possible D gene (6 bases). The germline V and J ends were trimmed by 3 bases and 9 bases, with 17 bases remaining between them. This CDR3 is 14 amino acids long. CDR1 and CDR2 from the germline V gene are SGHNT and YYREEE (reference sequence). CDR3: CASSWEQGKGTQYF. CDR3 sequence (DNA): TGTGCCAGCAGCTGGGAACAGGGAAAAGGGACGCAGTATTTT.

The chain has TRBV30 and TRBJ1-5, with a tentative D call TRBD1 (5 bases). Germline values: CDR1 GTSNPN, CDR2 SVGIG (reference sequence). This CDR3 is 13 amino acids long. V shed 3 bases and J shed 2 bases, with 8 bases lying between them. The CDR3 region has the DNA TGTGCCTGGAGCAGGGCGGGCAATCAGCCCCAGCATTTT. Amino acid sequence: CAWSRAGNQPQHF. The full variable domain, rest sourced from reference TRBV30 and TRBJ1-5, is SQTIHQWPATLVQPVGSPLSLECTVEGTSNPNLYWYRQAAGRGLQLLFYSVGIGQISSEVPQNLSASRPQDRQFILSSKKLLLSDSGFYLCAWSRAGNQPQHFGDGTRLSIL.

CDR3 nucleotide sequence: TGTGCCAGCAGCGCAATTGGGACAGGGGTTTATCAGCCCCAGCATTTT. Its protein product is CASSAIGTGVYQPQHF. The chain joins TRBV6-2 or TRBV6-3 to TRBJ1-5; 10 bases fit TRBD1. The CDR3 loop spans 16 amino acids. J gave up 5 bases and V 6 bases, and 10 bases lay outside the gene matches. Germline lookup yields CDR1 MNHEY and CDR2 SVGEGT.

A single count supports this clone. The chain couples TRBV18 to TRBJ1-6, with 10 bases identical to TRBD1. The CDR3 runs to 15 residues. The V and J ends lost 6 bases and 8 bases, in that order; junction bases with no gene match: 7. Germline V CDR1 and CDR2: KGHSH, LQKENI. DNA for the CDR3: TGTGCCAGCTCTCGCACCGGGACAGGGGATTCACCCCTCCACTTT. Translating gives CASSRTGTGDSPLHF.

The chain joins TRBV5-1 to TRBJ2-1, with TRBD2 identical over 8 bases. After removal of 0 bases from V and 4 bases from J, the junction contained 6 bases not matched to a gene. The length of the CDR3 is 16 residues. CDR1 is SGHRS and CDR2 is YFSETQ in the germline V gene. The CDR3 protein is CASSLAGGRTYNEQFF. CDR3 sequence (DNA): TGCGCCAGCAGCTTGGCGGGCGGGAGGACATACAATGAGCAGTTCTTC.

This chain links TRBV11-2 with TRBJ1-1; no reliable D call. CDR3 length: 12 amino acids. The germline V gene encodes CDR1 SGHAT and CDR2 FQNNGV. Trimming pared 3 bases from V and 1 base from J, leaving 3 bases between. CDR3 sequence: CASSFQNTEAFF. The CDR3 nucleotides read TGTGCCAGCAGCTTCCAGAACACTGAAGCTTTCTTT. The full variable domain, its missing parts supplied by reference TRBV11-2 and TRBJ1-1, is EAGVAQSPRYKIIEKRQSVAFWCNPISGHATLYWYQQILGQGPKLLIQFQNNGVVDDSQLPKDRFSAERLKGVDSTLKIQPAKLEDSAVYLCASSFQNTEAFFGQGTRLTVV.

The chain has TRBV9 and TRBJ1-1; D gene unclear. V lost 4 bases and J 0 bases, leaving 7 bases between the germline ends. This CDR3 comprises 13 residues. The V gene's germline CDR1 is SGDLS and CDR2 YYNGEE. The CDR3 protein is CASSQILNTEAFF. CDR3 nucleotides: TGTGCCAGCAGCCAAATTCTGAACACTGAAGCTTTCTTT.

This clone was picked up a small number of times. The rearrangement joins TRBV6-4 to TRBJ2-2; D remains unclear. The germline gives CDR1 MRHNA, CDR2 SNTAGT. The CDR3 covers 16 residues. Trimming cost V 0 bases and J 5 bases, with 13 bases left between them. The CDR3 region is CASSDSGDGGTGELFF. CDR3 bases: TGTGCCAGCAGTGACTCAGGTGACGGCGGTACCGGGGAGCTGTTTTTT.

This clone has just a few counts. The rearrangement uses TRBV7-3 and TRBJ2-7; no reliable D call. Trimming left V 0 bases short and J 6 bases short, with 9 bases between. The CDR3 contains 13 residues. Germline lookup yields CDR1 SGHTA and CDR2 FQGTGA. CDR3 region: CASSLTGSSEQYF. The DNA for the CDR3 is TGTGCCAGCAGCTTAACGGGTAGCAGCGAGCAGTACTTC. Looking up the rest from reference TRBV7-3 and TRBJ2-7 gives the full variable domain: GAGVSQTPSNKVTEKGKYVELRCDPISGHTALYWYRQSLGQGPEFLIYFQGTGAADDSGLPNDRFFAVRPEGSVSTLKIQRTERGDSAVYLCASSLTGSSEQYFGPGTRLTVT.

The chain uses TRBV9 and TRBJ2-3, with D possibly TRBD2 on 6 matching bases. Trimming removed 3 bases from V and 7 bases from J, with 15 bases in between. CDR3 length: 14 amino acids. CDR1 is SGDLS and CDR2 is YYNGEE in the germline V gene. The CDR3 sequence: CASSAVSGVHTQYF. For the CDR3, the DNA is TGTGCCAGCAGCGCTGTGTCGGGAGTACATACGCAGTATTTT.

This clone was detected a few times. The chain employs TRBV28 and TRBJ2-1; TRBD2 agrees at 9 bases. CDR3 length: 13 amino acids. Germline trimming cut 9 bases from V and 12 bases from J; bases unmatched to any gene: 12. Germline-derived CDR1 and CDR2 are MDHEN and SYDVKM. The CDR3 loop reads CASKLGTSFRQFF. The CDR3 DNA reads as TGTGCCAGTAAACTCGGGACTAGCTTCCGGCAGTTCTTC.

This chain connects TRBV2 to TRBJ1-2; 9 positions agree with TRBD1. This CDR3 comprises 13 residues. The junction had 3 bases not matched to a gene; V was cut back by 2 bases and J by 8 bases. CDR1 and CDR2 (germline): SNHLY, FYNNEI. The CDR3 loop is CASSERTGVGYTF. CDR3 nucleotide sequence: TGTGCCAGCAGTGAAAGGACAGGGGTCGGCTACACCTTC.

The J gene is TRBJ2-7, the V gene TRBV9, with unresolved D. V lost 9 bases, J lost 0 bases, and 13 bases lay in between. The CDR3 consists of 13 residues. Germline CDR1 reads SGDLS; CDR2 reads YYNGEE. CDR3 sequence (DNA): TGTGCCACCTACTGCTTAAGCTCCTACGAGCAGTACTTC. Its translation: CATYCLSSYEQYF. Complete variable domain (other parts from reference TRBV9 and TRBJ2-7): DSGVTQTPKHLITATGQRVTLRCSPRSGDLSVYWYQQSLDQGLQFLIQYYNGEERAKGNILERFSAQQFPDLHSELNLSSLELGDSALYFCATYCLSSYEQYFGPGTRLTVT.

V and J are TRBV24-1 and TRBJ1-6; perhaps TRBD1 as D (5 bases). Germline loops: CDR1 KGHDR, CDR2 SFDVKD. Trimming pared 8 bases from V and 0 bases from J, leaving 22 bases between. This CDR3 spans 19 amino acids. CDR3 nucleotides: TGTGCCACCAAAACGGATAGACAGCCGAGGAGCTCCTATAATTCACCCCTCCACTTT. This gives the protein CATKTDRQPRSSYNSPLHF.

The genes are TRBV18 and TRBJ1-5, with D tentatively TRBD1 (5 bases). The length of the CDR3 is 13 residues. Trimming removed 6 bases at V and 8 bases at J, with 14 bases between. Germline assignment: CDR1 KGHSH and CDR2 LQKENI. The CDR3 loop is CASSPGLLEPQHF. In DNA, the CDR3 is TGTGCCAGCTCCCCGGGACTCCTAGAGCCCCAGCATTTT.

This clone was recorded only once. The J gene is TRBJ2-7, the V gene TRBV7-2; TRBD2 agrees at 7 bases. The length of the CDR3 is 14 residues. Per germline, CDR1 SGHTA and CDR2 FQGNSA. The V segment lost 1 base and the J segment 7 bases; nucleotides outside the gene matches: 7. This CDR3 is CASSLGLAPSEQYF. The CDR3 DNA reads as TGTGCCAGCAGCTTAGGACTAGCTCCCTCGGAGCAGTACTTC.

This clone occurred once. This chain links TRBV10-1 with TRBJ2-3; 8 nucleotides line up with TRBD2. Germline loops: CDR1 WNHNN, CDR2 SYGVQD (reference sequence). The trim removed 1 base at V and 4 bases at J, leaving 13 bases unmatched. The CDR3 consists of 18 residues. In DNA form, the CDR3 reads TGCGCCAGCAGTGAGTTGGCGTACGGGAGGGCCAGGTCAGATACGCAGTATTTT. This codes for CASSELAYGRARSDTQYF.

The chain recombines TRBV28 with TRBJ1-2; 9 positions match TRBD1. J lost 7 bases, V lost 10 bases, and 13 bases had no gene match. CDR1 is MDHEN and CDR2 is SYDVKM in the germline V gene. The CDR3 contains 14 residues. The CDR3 nucleotides are TGTGCCACTATCCTTCGGGACAGGGAGGTTGGCTACACCTTC. As protein: CATILRDREVGYTF.

The J gene is TRBJ2-7, the V gene TRBV27; 11 nucleotides line up with TRBD2. The CDR3 contains 16 residues. From germline, CDR1 is MNHEY and CDR2 SMNVEV (reference sequence). With 5 bases clipped from V and 4 bases from J, the junction kept 10 bases outside the gene matches. In DNA, the CDR3 is TGTGCCAGCAGTCCTCTGGGTAGCGGGAGGGAATACGAGCAGTACTTC. Its translation is CASSPLGSGREYEQYF.

The genes are TRBV3-1 (or the pseudogene TRBV3-2) and TRBJ1-2; the match to TRBD1 covers 10 bases. Per germline, CDR1 LGHDT and CDR2 YNNKEL (reference sequence). CDR3 length equals 15 residues. The V segment lost 10 bases and the J segment 3 bases; nucleotides outside the gene matches: 11. The CDR3 spells CATANEDRGHYGYTF. The CDR3, as DNA: TGTGCCACCGCAAACGAAGACAGGGGGCACTATGGCTACACCTTC.

This chain joins TRBV5-1 and TRBJ1-6; D is ambiguous. This CDR3 spans 14 amino acids. The V and J ends lost 0 bases and 8 bases respectively, with 9 bases between them. Germline V gene lookup returns CDR1 SGHRS and CDR2 YFSETQ. CDR3 sequence reads: CASSLGVEDSPLHF. DNA for the CDR3: TGCGCCAGCAGCTTGGGAGTCGAGGATTCACCCCTCCACTTT. Filled out from reference TRBV5-1 and TRBJ1-6, the complete variable domain reads KAGVTQTPRYLIKTRGQQVTLSCSPISGHRSVSWYQQTPGQGLQFLFEYFSETQRNKGNFPGRFSGRQFSNSRSEMNVSTLELGDSALYLCASSLGVEDSPLHFGNGTRLTVT.